This T cell receptor (beta chain) was sequenced for a study of breast tumors, draining lymph nodes, adjacent tissues. Samples came from axillary lymph nodes draining the breast cancer. TCRdb fed the multiplex PCR reads into MiXCR, producing one record per CDR3 protein. The data contain approximately 210,000 distinct CDR3 sequences, 32% of them singletons. This clonotype has at least ten counts. Germline V gene sequence: CDR1 LNHNV, CDR2 YYDKDF (reference sequence). V dropped 6 bases and J dropped 6; count of bases not matched to a gene: 7. The CDR3 is made up of 15 amino acids. This chain connects TRBV15 to TRBJ2-3; TRBD2 agrees at 12 bases. Sequenced sample: axillary lymph node tissue. This clonotype was sampled from a female donor with breast cancer. Some clones in this sample may be carry-over from other donors' samples. The DNA of the CDR3 is TGTGCCACCAGTCCGACTAGCGGGAGTCTGGATACGCAGTATTTT. Translating gives CATSPTSGSLDTQYF.